What follows is one T cell receptor beta chain and its context. Some clones are missing from TCRdb's copy, which holds only in-frame ones; the method was immunoSEQ multiplex PCR. Of fewer than 350,000 clones listed, about nine tenths were seen once; the top ten hold roughly 17%. CCR7-negative CD45RA+ TemRA cells were pooled with CD45RO+ cells for CD8 memory. This specimen comes from a study of shared clonotypes between healthy human individuals. The V end lost 3 bases, the J end lost 7 bases, and 10 bases lay between the germline ends. There are 13 residues in the CDR3. Germline CDR1 and CDR2: MNHEY and SMNVEV (reference sequence).

This sequence was found in a man aged 18-30 years in good health. Sequencing was performed on memory CD8+ T cells sorted from blood. Specified subset: CD45RO+ cells pooled with CCR7-negative TemRA cells. The gene calls are TRBV27 and TRBJ1-5; D may be TRBD1 (5 bases). The CDR3 nucleotides are TGTGCCAGCAGTTTGAAAGGGGCACAGCCCCAGCATTTT. Encoded protein: CASSLKGAQPQHF.